The 23 T cell receptor beta chains in this list originate from one sample, sequenced in a study of neurological immune-mediated disorders. TCRdb used MiXCR to reprocess the 5' RACE reads, holding one entry per CDR3 protein. In the table there are tens of thousands of distinct CDR3 sequences, 4.5% to 7% of which are singletons. Sequenced material: CD4+ T cells from blood. These receptors all stem from a woman aged 18-30 years with multiple sclerosis.

This clonotype was detected many times. The CDR3 coding sequence is TGCGCCAGCAGCTCCGGACAGGGAGTAAACTATGGCTACACCTTC. Residues: CASSSGQGVNYGYTF. This chain uses TRBV5-1 with TRBJ1-2, with 8 positions matching TRBD1. The CDR3 is 15 residues long. Germline trimming cut 3 bases from V and 2 bases from J; bases unmatched to any gene: 6. Germline CDR1 is SGHRS and CDR2 is YFSETQ.

This clonotype was seen ten or more times. The chain couples TRBV3-1 to TRBJ2-1; 9 bases are a match to TRBD2. CDR1 and CDR2 from the germline V gene are LGHDT and YNNKEL (reference sequence). Unmatched junction bases numbered 9, after V lost 1 base and J lost 5 bases. The length of the CDR3 is 17 residues. CDR3 sequence (DNA): TGTGCCAGCAGCCAAGGAAAGATAGCGGGAGCGAACAATGAGCAGTTCTTC. As protein: CASSQGKIAGANNEQFF.

This clonotype was observed many times. The chain employs TRBV7-9 and TRBJ2-5; TRBD1 is a possible D gene (6 bases). The germline gives CDR1 SEHNR, CDR2 FQNEAQ (reference sequence). The CDR3 consists of 16 residues. V dropped 2 bases and J dropped 5 bases, with 18 bases sitting between them. DNA of the CDR3: TGTGCCAGCAGCTTAATCGGCCCAAGTCAGGGGGAGACCCAGTACTTC. Amino acid sequence: CASSLIGPSQGETQYF. Complete variable domain (other parts from reference TRBV7-9 and TRBJ2-5): DTGVSQNPRHKITKRGQNVTFRCDPISEHNRLYWYRQTLGQGPEFLTYFQNEAQLEKSRLLSDRFSAERPKGSFSTLEIQRTEQGDSAMYLCASSLIGPSQGETQYFGPGTRLLVL.

This clonotype was picked up many times. The chain carries TRBV27 and TRBJ1-1; possible D gene TRBD1, 6 bases. CDR3 length: 16 residues. Trimming left V 6 bases short and J 0 bases short, with 17 bases between. Germline V gene sequence: CDR1 MNHEY, CDR2 SMNVEV (reference sequence). In DNA form, the CDR3 reads TGTGCCAGCAGGGGGAAGTTGGGGGGGCTGAACACTGAAGCTTTCTTT. Amino acid sequence: CASRGKLGGLNTEAFF.

The table lists this clonotype with many counts. This chain links TRBV20-1 with TRBJ2-2, with TRBD1 matching 9 bases. The CDR3 is 15 residues long. Germline V gene lookup returns CDR1 DFQATT and CDR2 SNEGSKA (reference sequence). The junction had 10 bases not matched to a gene; V was cut back by 6 bases and J by 5 bases. The DNA of the CDR3 is TGCAGTGCCGAATCCGGGACAGGGTGGACCGGGGAGCTGTTTTTT. Protein sequence: CSAESGTGWTGELFF.

This clonotype was seen many times. The rearrangement links TRBV12-3 or TRBV12-4 to TRBJ2-7, with 10 bases identical to TRBD2. J gave up 3 bases and V 1 base, and 0 bases lay outside the gene matches. The CDR3 is 14 amino acids. The CDR3 sequence is CASSLGTSGYEQYV. The CDR3 bases are TGTGCCAGCAGTTTAGGGACTAGCGGCTACGAGCAGTACGTC.

The sample holds many counts of this clonotype. V is TRBV5-1 and J is TRBJ2-5; 8 nucleotides match TRBD1. CDR3 length equals 15 residues. CDR1 is SGHRS and CDR2 is YFSETQ in the germline V gene. Losses at the gene ends were 4 bases for V and 4 bases for J; bases not matched to a gene: 9. In DNA, the CDR3 is TGCGCCAGCAGCAGGATACAGGGGGGCGTAGAGACCCAGTACTTC. This encodes CASSRIQGGVETQYF. Supplemented by reference TRBV5-1 and TRBJ2-5, the full variable domain reads KAGVTQTPRYLIKTRGQQVTLSCSPISGHRSVSWYQQTPGQGLQFLFEYFSETQRNKGNFPGRFSGRQFSNSRSEMNVSTLELGDSALYLCASSRIQGGVETQYFGPGTRLLVL.

This clonotype has only a few counts. This chain connects TRBV21-1 to TRBJ2-1; the table's D call TRBD1 went unverified against the DNA. TRBV21-1 is a pseudogene locus. The CDR3 has 15 amino acids. In DNA form, the CDR3 reads TGTGCCAGCAGCGGGCCGGGACGCCCATACAATGAGCAGTTCTTC. Its translation: CASSGPGRPYNEQFF.

This clonotype was seen ten or more times. This rearrangement joins TRBV15 to TRBJ1-5; 7 bases map to TRBD1. This CDR3 comprises 15 residues. The J segment lost 3 bases and the V segment lost 1 base, leaving 3 bases of the junction unmatched. CDR1 LNHNV and CDR2 YYDKDF come from the germline V gene (reference sequence). The CDR3 coding sequence is TGTGCCACCAGCAGAGTGACAGGGACCAATCAGCCCCAGCATTTT. It yields the protein CATSRVTGTNQPQHF.

This clonotype counts as medium-sized. This chain links TRBV29-1 with TRBJ1-1, with unresolved D. CDR3 length: 13 residues. Deletions cut 7 bases from V and 3 bases from J, with 15 bases between. Per germline, CDR1 SQVTM and CDR2 ANQGSEA. CDR3 amino acids: CSASSARDTEAFF. CDR3 DNA sequence: TGCAGCGCTAGCTCCGCAAGGGACACTGAAGCTTTCTTT.

In its sample, this clonotype was seen many times. This sequence joins TRBV20-1 and TRBJ1-2, with no clear D. This CDR3 contains 13 residues. The V end was cut by 3 bases, the J end by 4 bases, with 12 bases between. Germline V lookup: CDR1 DFQATT, CDR2 SNEGSKA (reference sequence). CDR3 sequence: CSASAALTYGYTF. CDR3 coding DNA: TGCAGTGCTAGTGCAGCCTTGACCTATGGCTACACCTTC.

This clonotype was seen only a few times. The chain has TRBV6-5 and TRBJ1-2; TRBD1 might be the D (5 bases). Trimming cost V 1 base and J 6 bases, with 24 bases left between them. CDR3 length: 18 amino acids. Germline-derived CDR1 and CDR2 are MNHEY and SVGAGI. The chain's CDR3 is CASSYLDNLLSGGDGYTF. As DNA, the CDR3 is TGTGCCAGCAGTTACTTGGACAATTTGTTGAGCGGCGGCGATGGCTACACCTTC.

This clonotype was counted many times. The chain carries TRBV10-1 and TRBJ2-5, with 9 positions matching TRBD1. V was pared by 4 bases and J by 3 bases, with 6 bases of the junction left unmatched. The CDR3 sequence is 15 residues long. The germline V gene has CDR1 WNHNN and CDR2 SYGVQD (reference sequence). The DNA for the CDR3 is TGCGCCAGCAGTGCGGGACAGGGACTAAAAGAGACCCAGTACTTC. Amino acids: CASSAGQGLKETQYF.

This clonotype was observed at least ten times. The gene calls are TRBV27 and TRBJ2-5; 9 bases align to TRBD1. This CDR3 comprises 15 residues. V gave up 4 bases and J gave up 11 bases; unmatched junction bases: 14. The germline gives CDR1 MNHEY, CDR2 SMNVEV (reference sequence). CDR3 in amino acids: CASSSSGTGWWIQYF. The CDR3 nucleotides read TGTGCCAGCAGTTCGTCCGGGACAGGGTGGTGGATACAGTACTTC.

This clonotype has at least ten counts. The chain has TRBV14 and TRBJ2-1, with TRBD1 matching 11 bases. V dropped 4 bases and J dropped 8; count of bases not matched to a gene: 13. The V gene's germline CDR1 is SGHDN and CDR2 FVKESK. This CDR3 spans 17 amino acids. In nucleotides, the CDR3 is TGTGCCAGCAGCCCTAGACTTGGGACAGGGGGAGTCTATGAGCAGTTCTTC. Its translation is CASSPRLGTGGVYEQFF.

This clonotype was found many times. The V and J genes are TRBV3-1 and TRBJ2-1; TRBD2 aligns across 12 bases. The CDR3 is 18 amino acids. V dropped 0 bases and J dropped 4; count of bases not matched to a gene: 7. CDR1 is LGHDT and CDR2 is YNNKEL in the germline V gene (reference sequence). CDR3 in DNA: TGTGCCAGCAGCCAAGAGGCGGCTAGCGGGAGGGCATACAATGAGCAGTTCTTC. Its protein is CASSQEAASGRAYNEQFF.

In this sample, this clonotype turned up many times. The chain uses TRBV20-1 and TRBJ1-2; TRBD1 aligns across 7 bases. CDR1 and CDR2 from the germline V gene are DFQATT and SNEGSKA (reference sequence). V lost 3 bases and J lost 3; bases outside the gene matches: 4. The CDR3 contains 13 residues. The CDR3 loop reads CSARGDRDYGYTF. Written as DNA, the CDR3 is TGCAGTGCTAGGGGGGACAGAGACTATGGCTACACCTTC.

This clonotype was counted many times. The CDR3 region has the DNA TGCGCCAGCAAAATGGGGCAGGGGCCATCTAGCACAGATACGCAGTATTTT. Translated: CASKMGQGPSSTDTQYF. The gene calls are TRBV5-1 and TRBJ2-3; a possible D gene is TRBD1 (6 bases). The CDR3 covers 17 residues. V gave up 6 bases and J gave up 0 bases, with 20 bases separating them. Germline assignment: CDR1 SGHRS and CDR2 YFSETQ.

V is TRBV9 and J is TRBJ2-6; D unresolved. The germline V gene has CDR1 SGDLS and CDR2 YYNGEE. The length of the CDR3 is 14 residues. V was shortened by 4 bases and J by 5 bases, with 10 bases between the two germline ends. The CDR3 protein is CASSPWFWANVLTF. CDR3 in DNA: TGTGCCAGCAGCCCGTGGTTTTGGGCCAACGTCCTGACTTTC.

This clonotype was seen at least ten times. The chain is built from TRBV7-9 and TRBJ1-1; the match to TRBD1 covers 9 bases. V lost 1 base to trimming and J lost 1 base; unmatched junction nucleotides: 1. CDR1 is SEHNR and CDR2 is FQNEAQ in the germline V gene (reference sequence). The CDR3 is 15 residues long. CDR3 sequence (DNA): TGTGCCAGCAGCTTAGGACAGGGGGGGAACACTGAAGCTTTCTTT. Its protein is CASSLGQGGNTEAFF.

This clonotype has only a few counts. J is TRBJ1-5 and V is TRBV6-5; maybe TRBD1 (6 bases). The ends were cut back, 7 bases at V and 4 bases at J, with 11 bases in the middle. This CDR3 has 13 residues. Germline V CDR1 and CDR2: MNHEY, SVGAGI. The CDR3 nucleotides read TGTGCCAGCACGACAGGCCCTAATCAGCCCCAGCATTTT. The encoded protein is CASTTGPNQPQHF.

This clonotype has ten or more counts. This chain joins TRBV7-8 and TRBJ1-1, with no clear D. CDR3 size: 13 residues. The germline CDR1 and CDR2 sequences are SGHVS and FQNEAQ. V dropped 1 base and J dropped 8 bases, with 11 bases sitting between them. The CDR3 DNA sequence: TGTGCCAGCAGCTTAGAGGCACTCCGAGAAGCTTTCTTT. Its protein product is CASSLEALREAFF. Full variable domain (missing parts from reference TRBV7-8 and TRBJ1-1): GAGVSQSPRYKVAKRGQDVALRCDPISGHVSLFWYQQALGQGPEFLTYFQNEAQLDKSGLPSDRFFAERPEGSVSTLKIQRTQQEDSAVYLCASSLEALREAFFGQGTRLTVV.

Ten or more counts support this clonotype. The CDR3 region has the DNA TGCGCCAGCAGCCCACACGCAGGGGATTCACAGCCCCAGCATTTT. Translation gives CASSPHAGDSQPQHF. The chain links TRBV5-1 to TRBJ1-5, with D possibly being TRBD1 (6 bases). Germline V lookup: CDR1 SGHRS, CDR2 YFSETQ. This CDR3 has 15 amino acids. Deletions cut 4 bases from V and 7 bases from J, with 18 bases between.